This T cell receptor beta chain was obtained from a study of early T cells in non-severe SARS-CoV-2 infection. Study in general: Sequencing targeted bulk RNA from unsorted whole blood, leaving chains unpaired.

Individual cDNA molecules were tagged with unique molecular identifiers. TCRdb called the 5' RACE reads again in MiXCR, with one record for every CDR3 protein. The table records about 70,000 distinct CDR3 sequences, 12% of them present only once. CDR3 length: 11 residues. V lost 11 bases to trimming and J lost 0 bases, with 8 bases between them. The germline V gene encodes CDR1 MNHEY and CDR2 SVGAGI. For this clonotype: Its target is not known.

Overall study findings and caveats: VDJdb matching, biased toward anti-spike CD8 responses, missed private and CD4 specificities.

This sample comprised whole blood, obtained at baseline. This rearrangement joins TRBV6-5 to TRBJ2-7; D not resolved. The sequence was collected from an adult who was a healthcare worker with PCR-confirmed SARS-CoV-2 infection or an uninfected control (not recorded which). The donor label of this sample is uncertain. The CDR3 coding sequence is TGTGCCTCAGGATTCTCCTACGAGCAGTACTTC. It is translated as CASGFSYEQYF.